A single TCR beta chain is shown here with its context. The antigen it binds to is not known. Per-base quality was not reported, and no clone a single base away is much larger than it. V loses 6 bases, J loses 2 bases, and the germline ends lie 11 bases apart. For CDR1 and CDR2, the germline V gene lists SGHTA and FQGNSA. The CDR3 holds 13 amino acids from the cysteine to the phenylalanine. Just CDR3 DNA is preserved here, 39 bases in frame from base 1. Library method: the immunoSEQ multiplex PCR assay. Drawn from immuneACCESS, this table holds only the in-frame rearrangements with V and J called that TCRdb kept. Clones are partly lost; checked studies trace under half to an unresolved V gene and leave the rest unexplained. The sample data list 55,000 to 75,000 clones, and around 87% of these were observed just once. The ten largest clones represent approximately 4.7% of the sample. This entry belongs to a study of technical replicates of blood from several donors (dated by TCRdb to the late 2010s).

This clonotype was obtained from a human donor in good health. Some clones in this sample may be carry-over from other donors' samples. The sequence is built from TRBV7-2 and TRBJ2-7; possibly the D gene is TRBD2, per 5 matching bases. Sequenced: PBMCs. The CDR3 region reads CASRAPGTYEQYF. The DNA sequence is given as TGTGCCAGCAGGGCTCCGGGGACCTACGAGCAGTACTTC.